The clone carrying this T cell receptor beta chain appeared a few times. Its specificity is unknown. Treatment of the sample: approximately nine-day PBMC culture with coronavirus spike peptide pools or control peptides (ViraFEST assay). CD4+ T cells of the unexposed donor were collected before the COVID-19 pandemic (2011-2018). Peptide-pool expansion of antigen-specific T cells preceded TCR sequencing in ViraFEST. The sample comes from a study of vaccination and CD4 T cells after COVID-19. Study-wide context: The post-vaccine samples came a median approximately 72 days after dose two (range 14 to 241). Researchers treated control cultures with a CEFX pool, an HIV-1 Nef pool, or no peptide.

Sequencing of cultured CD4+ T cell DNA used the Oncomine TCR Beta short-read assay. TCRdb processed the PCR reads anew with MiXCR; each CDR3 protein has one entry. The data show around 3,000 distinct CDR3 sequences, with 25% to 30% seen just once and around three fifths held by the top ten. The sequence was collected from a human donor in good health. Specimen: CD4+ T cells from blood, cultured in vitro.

The CDR3 bases are TGCAGCGTTGGCCCGGACACTGAAGCTTTCTTT. It codes for CSVGPDTEAFF. V gene TRBV29-1 combines with J gene TRBJ1-1; unclear D gene. The CDR3 is 11 amino acids. Germline values: CDR1 SQVTM, CDR2 ANQGSEA. V was trimmed by 4 bases and J by 3 bases, leaving 6 bases between them.